The rows below give T cell receptor beta chains drawn from one sample of a study of blood T cells in healthy people across ages. One entry per CDR3 protein, called by TCRdb with MiXCR from the 5' RACE reads. Of about 1.8 million distinct CDR3 sequences in the sample, 49% were seen once. Sequenced input: blood. The origin of the receptors is a woman aged 40 to 50 in good health. CDR3s include the opening cysteine and the closing phenylalanine or tryptophan. D genes are given only for firm matches. A clone size is listed for some rows: how often the clone was seen (once, few, many), or a class if it is expanded.

>TRBV20-1|16|.|TRBJ1-6|.
TGCAGTGCTAGTGCCCCGAGAGGTCAGGCGGATTCACCCCTCCACTTT
CSASAPRGQADSPLHF
>TRBV9|15|TRBD1|TRBJ2-3|few
TGTGCCAGCAGCGTTTTAGAGACAGGGGGAGATACGCAGTATTTT
CASSVLETGGDTQYF
>TRBV27|14|.|TRBJ2-3|.
TGTGCCAGCAGTTTGGTGGACTTCACAGATACGCAGTATTTT
CASSLVDFTDTQYF
>TRBV4-1|19|.|TRBJ2-6|.
TGCGCCAGCAGCCAAGGGTGGTCCCGGGACATTTCTGGGGCCAACGTCCTGACTTTC
CASSQGWSRDISGANVLTF
>TRBV12-3/TRBV12-4|15|TRBD1|TRBJ1-1|.
TGTGCCAGCGGCACTCGGGGACAGGGGAACACTGAAGCTTTCTTT
CASGTRGQGNTEAFF
>TRBV21-1|15|.|TRBJ1-6|.
TGTACCAGCAGCCTTCGGACAGGGGGACGAGGACCCCTCCACTTT
CTSSLRTGGRGPLHF
>TRBV6-4|15|.|TRBJ2-3|.
TGTGCCAGCAGTGATGCGCCAGGGCACACAGATACGCAGTATTTT
CASSDAPGHTDTQYF
>TRBV7-3|20|TRBD1|TRBJ2-3|.
TGTGCCAGCAGCCTAACCATCTATGACAGGGGTCTTTTCGGCACAGATACGCAGTATTTT
CASSLTIYDRGLFGTDTQYF
>TRBV27|12|TRBD2|TRBJ2-1|few
TGTGCCAGCAGCCCCGGACTAGCAGTGCAGTTCTTC
CASSPGLAVQFF
>TRBV20-1|14|.|TRBJ1-4|.
TGCAGTGCTAGAGACGCCTCGCGCGCTGAAAAACTGTTTTTT
CSARDASRAEKLFF
>TRBV4-3|16|.|TRBJ2-5|few
TGCGCCAGCAGCCAAACCCCGACAAACGGTTGGGAGACCCAGTACTTC
CASSQTPTNGWETQYF
>TRBV20-1|13|.|TRBJ2-5|few
TGCAGTGCTAGGACGGTCGGGGGAGGGACCCAGTACTTC
CSARTVGGGTQYF
>TRBV24-1|13|.|TRBJ2-7|.
TGTGCCACCTGTGGGCCCGGGCGTGGCGAGCAGTACTTC
CATCGPGRGEQYF
>TRBV6-2/TRBV6-3|15|.|TRBJ2-3|.
TGTGCCAGCATTACGGGGGGCGAAACCGGAGATACGCAGTATTTT
CASITGGETGDTQYF
>TRBV6-2/TRBV6-3|12|.|TRBJ1-5|.
TGTGCCGGCAGAGACGGAGGGAAGCCCCAGCATTTT
CAGRDGGKPQHF
>TRBV20-1|15|.|TRBJ1-1|.
TGCAGTGCTAGATGGGGGGGAGGGTTGGAAACTGAAGCTTTCTTT
CSARWGGGLETEAFF
>TRBV11-2|17|TRBD2|TRBJ2-3|.
TGTGCCAGCAGCTCCAAAGGCGCTAGCGGGGGGAGGGATACGCAGTATTTT
CASSSKGASGGRDTQYF
>TRBV4-1|15|.|TRBJ1-6|.
TGCGCCAGCAGCCAAGATAGAGGGCGGAATTCACCCCTCCACTTT
CASSQDRGRNSPLHF
>TRBV11-2|15|.|TRBJ1-3|.
TGTGCCAGCAGCTTGGACGTCTACTCTGGAAACACCATATATTTT
CASSLDVYSGNTIYF
>TRBV5-6|13|.|TRBJ1-6|few
TGTGCCAGCAGTGAGGAGTATAATTCACCCCTCCACTTT
CASSEEYNSPLHF
>TRBV3-1|13|.|TRBJ2-1|.
TGTGCCAGCAGCCAACCAGCCGGGACTGAGCAGTTCTTC
CASSQPAGTEQFF
>TRBV7-2|20|.|TRBJ2-5|few
TGTGCCAGCAGCTCCCCGATTACTTATAAGGACAGTGCCAAGAGAGAGACCCAGTACTTC
CASSSPITYKDSAKRETQYF
>TRBV5-1|15|.|TRBJ1-4|few
TGCGCCAGCAGCTTGGACGGGGCGCGGGCTGAAAAACTGTTTTTT
CASSLDGARAEKLFF
>TRBV5-1|15|TRBD1|TRBJ2-1|.
TGCGCCAGCAGCCCTGGACAGGGGCGATGGGGTGAGCAGTTCTTC
CASSPGQGRWGEQFF
>TRBV12-3/TRBV12-4|12|.|TRBJ1-2|.
TGTGCCAGCAGTTTCGGGCAGCATGGCTACACCTTC
CASSFGQHGYTF
>TRBV15|15|.|TRBJ2-3|few
TGTGCCACCAGCAGCACTGGGGATTTCACAGATACGCAGTATTTT
CATSSTGDFTDTQYF
>TRBV27|16|TRBD1|TRBJ2-4|.
TGTGCCAGCGGCAGGGGGCCACGAGCATCCTTGAACATTCAGTACTTC
CASGRGPRASLNIQYF
>TRBV7-2|15|TRBD1|TRBJ2-5|few
TGTGCCAGCAGCTACGGGACAGGGATCCAAGAGACCCAGTACTTC
CASSYGTGIQETQYF
>TRBV12-3/TRBV12-4|15|TRBD2|TRBJ2-1|.
TGTACCAGCAGTTTGCGGACTAGCGGTTACAATGAGCAGTTCTTC
CTSSLRTSGYNEQFF
>TRBV6-2/TRBV6-3|12|.|TRBJ2-3|.
TGTGCCAGCAGGTTGACGCTGGATACGCAGTATTTT
CASRLTLDTQYF
>TRBV27|13|.|TRBJ1-4|.
TGTGCCAGCACCGCCCGGACTAATGAAAAACTGTTTTTT
CASTARTNEKLFF
>TRBV20-1|17|TRBD2|TRBJ2-5|.
TGCAGTGCTAGTGGTCCCCTCCGGGAGCGGGGCAGTGAGACCCAGTACTTC
CSASGPLRERGSETQYF
>TRBV4-3|15|.|TRBJ2-5|.
TGCGCCAGCAGCTACGAACTAGCCGATTACAATGAGCAGTACTTC
CASSYELADYNEQYF
>TRBV5-6|16|TRBD1|TRBJ1-1|few
TGTGCCAGCAGCCATGGGACAGGGGGCTTGAACACTGAAGCTTTCTTT
CASSHGTGGLNTEAFF
>TRBV28|15|TRBD1|TRBJ1-2|.
TGTGCCAGCAGTCCGACGGGACAGGGGGCGCTTGGCTACACCTTC
CASSPTGQGALGYTF
>TRBV20-1|11|.|TRBJ2-5|.
TGCAGTGCTAGATCCAGCCGTGGGCAGTACTTC
CSARSSRGQYF
>TRBV4-3|17|.|TRBJ2-7|.
TGCGCCAGCAGCCAATTGGACCTAGGGGTCATCCCCCTCGAGCAGTACTTC
CASSQLDLGVIPLEQYF